The sequence of this T cell receptor (beta chain) was determined in a study of identical twins listed by TCRdb under 2016. Regarding the complete study: The study deep-sequenced TCR alpha and beta repertoires from monozygotic twins, unrelated adults of various ages and cord blood to test whether fetal clonotypes persist. Replicate twin experiments were performed at different times using different library preparation protocols to rule out contamination.

Library creation used 5' RACE. The data were produced on an Illumina HiSeq 2000. A universal primer binding site was introduced by template switching, and a unique molecular identifier was present in the final cDNA, enabling accurate counting of TCR cDNA molecules. First-strand cDNA for TCR alpha and beta chains was synthesized from specific primers in the conserved constant-segment region. To control for contamination, every cDNA library was double barcoded, receiving both a SMART-Mk sample barcode and Illumina barcodes. Two successive PCR steps introduced TruSeq adapter sequences along with Illumina sample barcodes. Sequencing of the TCR alpha and beta cDNA libraries was done on the Illumina HiSeq platform using custom primers. The authors' pipeline ran thus. Unique molecular identifiers were extracted from raw reads with MiGEC, and CDR3 positions were determined with MiXCR. For each individual, recombination models were inferred using an EM algorithm with the repgenHMM and IGoR tools. Shared clonotypes were analyzed with the tcR package in R, and sharing was normalized by the product of cloneset sizes. To study raw recombination free of thymic and clonal selection effects, out-of-frame nonproductive sequences were analyzed. Using fastp trimming at Q25 and MiXCR clonotype assembly, TCRdb reanalyzed the public sequencing data and kept in-frame beta chains. Records with the same CDR3 protein are collapsed into one entry carrying the most frequent genes and DNA. None of the V and J calls come from the authors' own analysis; TCRdb made them. This sample lists a few hundred thousand distinct CDR3 sequences; roughly 9% were detected once. The ten top clones hold more than 8% of the sample.

Deletion took 8 bases off V and 5 bases off J, with a span of 12 bases between the germline ends. The germline V gene provides CDR1 SNHLY and CDR2 FYNNEI. The CDR3 numbers 12 residues from cysteine through phenylalanine. The kept DNA is CDR3 alone, 36 bases in frame from the first base. About this clonotype itself: The target of this receptor is not known. No per-base quality is available; no much larger clone lies one base away.

Every donor was a healthy Caucasian. The study also sequenced three unrelated non-twin adults: a male aged 18 to 30, a male aged 50 to 60 and a female aged 50 to 60. Miltenyi CD45RO+ enrichment and human naive T-cell isolation kits were used to isolate memory (CD45RO+) and naive T cells from PBMC. General study outcomes and caveats: Because the same donors could not be followed over many years, the conclusions depended on cross-sectional statistical analysis. Fewer insertions were carried by abundant cord blood beta clonotypes, a similar but weaker trend appeared in young adult naive repertoires, and no such trend appeared in memory repertoires. Recombination models systematically underestimated out-of-frame TCR alpha sharing in monozygotic twins but agreed with sharing between unrelated individuals. The excess sharing between twins in beta out-of-frame sequences was weaker because fewer shared sequences reduced the signal-to-noise ratio. Invariant T cells such as MAIT and iNKT could partly confound zero-insertion analyses, though diverse VJ usage argued against this for most clonotypes. Compared with coincidental sharing between unrelated individuals, an excess of low generation-probability sequences was observed among out-of-frame TCR alpha sequences shared between twins.

The sequence is built from TRBV2 and TRBJ1-1; the D gene assignment is ambiguous. The clonotype comes from a woman between 45 and 60 years old in good health. Sequencing used naive T cells sorted from blood. The cell subset or site label, read with the paper, signifies: cells isolated with a human naive T-cell isolation kit. The DNA is as follows: TGTGCCAGCCGGGCCGCTCCGACTGAAGCTTTCTTT. Its product reads: CASRAAPTEAFF.